This TCR beta chain was captured by sequencing in a study of lymphopenia after photon versus proton radiotherapy. Trimming removed 5 bases at V and 4 bases at J, with 6 bases between. Germline V gene data show CDR1 as MNHEY and CDR2 as SMNVEV (reference sequence). This CDR3 comprises 13 residues. Worth noting for this clone: Its specificity is not known.

Assay used: immunoSEQ multiplex PCR; TCRdb lists only in-frame clones, some missing. Counted here are 20,000 to 25,000 clones, approximately 81% occurring once; the ten biggest clones make up over 15%. The study, taken as a whole, reports: After the lymphocyte nadir, photon-treated repertoires showed oligoclonal expansion, especially of CD8+ Temra cells.

This TCR was recovered from a man aged 60-69 years with pancreatic cancer. Sample: peripheral blood, taken from a patient treated with photon-based radiotherapy. The V and J genes are TRBV27 and TRBJ1-6; TRBD1 might be the D (6 bases). The chain's CDR3 is CASSQGYNSPLHF. In DNA form, the CDR3 reads TGTGCCAGCAGTCAGGGGTATAATTCACCCCTCCACTTT.